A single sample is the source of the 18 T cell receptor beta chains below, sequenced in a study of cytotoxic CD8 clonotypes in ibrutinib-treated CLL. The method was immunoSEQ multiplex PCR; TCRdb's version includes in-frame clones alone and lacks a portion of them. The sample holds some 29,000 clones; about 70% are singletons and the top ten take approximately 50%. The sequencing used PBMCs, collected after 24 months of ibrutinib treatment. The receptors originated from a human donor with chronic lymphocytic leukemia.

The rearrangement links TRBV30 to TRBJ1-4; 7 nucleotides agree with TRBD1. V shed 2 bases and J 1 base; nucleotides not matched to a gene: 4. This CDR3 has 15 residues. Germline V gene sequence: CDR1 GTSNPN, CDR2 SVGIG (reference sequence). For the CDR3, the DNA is TGTGCCTGGAGTTTTAGGGGGCAAACTAATGAAAAACTGTTTTTT. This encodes CAWSFRGQTNEKLFF.

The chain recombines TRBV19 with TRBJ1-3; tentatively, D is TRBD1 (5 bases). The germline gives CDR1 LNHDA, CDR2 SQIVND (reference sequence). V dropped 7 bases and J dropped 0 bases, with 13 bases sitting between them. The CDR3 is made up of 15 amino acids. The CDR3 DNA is TGTGCCAGTACCGAGGGACTTACCTCTGGAAACACCATATATTTT. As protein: CASTEGLTSGNTIYF.

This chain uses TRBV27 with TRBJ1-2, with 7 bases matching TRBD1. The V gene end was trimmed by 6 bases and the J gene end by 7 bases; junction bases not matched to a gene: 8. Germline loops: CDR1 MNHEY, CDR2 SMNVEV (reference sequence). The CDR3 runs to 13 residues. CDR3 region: CASSDNRGLGYTF. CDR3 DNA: TGTGCCAGCAGCGACAACAGGGGTCTTGGCTACACCTTC.

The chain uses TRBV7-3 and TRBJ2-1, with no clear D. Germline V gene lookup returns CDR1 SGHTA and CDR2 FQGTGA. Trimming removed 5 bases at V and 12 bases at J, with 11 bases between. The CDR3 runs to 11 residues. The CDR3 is CASSQTGRQFF. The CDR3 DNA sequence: TGTGCCAGCAGCCAGACGGGCAGGCAGTTCTTC.

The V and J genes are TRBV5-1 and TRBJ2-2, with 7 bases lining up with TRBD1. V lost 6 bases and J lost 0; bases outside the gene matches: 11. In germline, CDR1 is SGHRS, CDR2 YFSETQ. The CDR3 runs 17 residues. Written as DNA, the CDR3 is TGCGCCAGCACCAATATACAGGGGACCGCGAACACCGGGGAGCTGTTTTTT. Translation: CASTNIQGTANTGELFF.

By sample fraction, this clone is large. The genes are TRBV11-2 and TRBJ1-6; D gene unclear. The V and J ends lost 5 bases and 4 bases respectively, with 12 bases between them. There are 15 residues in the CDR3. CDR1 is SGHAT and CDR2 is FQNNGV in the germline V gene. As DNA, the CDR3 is TGTGCCAGCAGCCCGTGGACCGTATATAATTCACCCCTCCACTTT. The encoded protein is CASSPWTVYNSPLHF.

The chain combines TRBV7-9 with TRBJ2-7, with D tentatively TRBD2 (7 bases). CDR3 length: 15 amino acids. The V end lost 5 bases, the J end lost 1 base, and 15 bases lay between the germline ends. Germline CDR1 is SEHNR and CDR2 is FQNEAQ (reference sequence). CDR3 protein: CASSHPGGRSYEQYF. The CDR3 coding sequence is TGTGCCAGCAGCCACCCCGGGGGGCGATCCTACGAGCAGTACTTC.

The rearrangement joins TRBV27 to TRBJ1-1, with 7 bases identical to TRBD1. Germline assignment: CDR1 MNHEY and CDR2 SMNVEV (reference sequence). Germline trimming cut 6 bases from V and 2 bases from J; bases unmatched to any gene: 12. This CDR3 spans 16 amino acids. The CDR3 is CASSLQGKKLNTEAFF. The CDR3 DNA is TGTGCCAGCAGCCTACAGGGGAAGAAGTTAAACACTGAAGCTTTCTTT.

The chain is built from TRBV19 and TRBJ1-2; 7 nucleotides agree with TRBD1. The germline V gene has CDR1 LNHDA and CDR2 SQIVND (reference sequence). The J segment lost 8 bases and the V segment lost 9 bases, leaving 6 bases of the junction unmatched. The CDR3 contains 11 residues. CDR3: CASHRGGGYTF. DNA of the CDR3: TGTGCCAGCCACAGGGGAGGCGGCTACACCTTC.

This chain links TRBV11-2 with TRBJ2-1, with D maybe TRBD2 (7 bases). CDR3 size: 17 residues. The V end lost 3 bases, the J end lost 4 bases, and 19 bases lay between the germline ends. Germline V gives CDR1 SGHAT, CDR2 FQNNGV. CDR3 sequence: CASSFRAWGGKYNEQFF. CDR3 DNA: TGTGCCAGCAGCTTCCGAGCCTGGGGGGGCAAATACAATGAGCAGTTCTTC.

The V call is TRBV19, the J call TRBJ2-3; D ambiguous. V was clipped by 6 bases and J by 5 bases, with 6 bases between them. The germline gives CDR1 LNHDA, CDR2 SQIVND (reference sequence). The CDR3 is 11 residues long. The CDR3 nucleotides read TGTGCCAGTAGGTTTCGAGATACGCAGTATTTT. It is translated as CASRFRDTQYF.

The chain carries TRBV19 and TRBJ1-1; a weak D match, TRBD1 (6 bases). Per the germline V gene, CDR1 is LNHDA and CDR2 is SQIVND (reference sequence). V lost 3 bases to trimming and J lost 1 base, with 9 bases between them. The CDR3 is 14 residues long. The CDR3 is CASSITGWNTEAFF. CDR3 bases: TGTGCCAGTAGTATTACAGGGTGGAACACTGAAGCTTTCTTT.

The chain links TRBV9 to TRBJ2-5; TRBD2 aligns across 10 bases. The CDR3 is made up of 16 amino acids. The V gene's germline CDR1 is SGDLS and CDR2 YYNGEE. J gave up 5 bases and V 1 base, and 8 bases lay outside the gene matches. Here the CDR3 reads CASSVPLSSGGETQYF. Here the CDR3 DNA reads TGTGCCAGCAGCGTACCCCTCTCTAGCGGGGGTGAGACCCAGTACTTC.

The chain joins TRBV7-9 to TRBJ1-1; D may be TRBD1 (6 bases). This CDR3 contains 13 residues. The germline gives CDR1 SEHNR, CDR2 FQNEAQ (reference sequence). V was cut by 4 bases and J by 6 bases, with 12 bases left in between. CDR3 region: CASSYLQGAEAFF. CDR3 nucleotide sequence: TGTGCCAGCAGCTACCTACAGGGCGCTGAAGCTTTCTTT.

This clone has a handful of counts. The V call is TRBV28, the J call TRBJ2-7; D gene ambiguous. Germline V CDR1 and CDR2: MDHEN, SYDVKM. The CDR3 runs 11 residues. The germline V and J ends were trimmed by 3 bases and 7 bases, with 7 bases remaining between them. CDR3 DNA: TGTGCCAGCAGTTTTGGGTTTGAGCAGTACTTC. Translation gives CASSFGFEQYF.

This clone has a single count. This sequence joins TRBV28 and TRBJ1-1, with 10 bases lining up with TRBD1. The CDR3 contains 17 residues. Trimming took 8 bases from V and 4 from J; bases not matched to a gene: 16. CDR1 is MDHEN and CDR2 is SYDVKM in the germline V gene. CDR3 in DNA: TGTGCCAGCGGAACCCCCTCGGGACAGGGGACAGGCACTGAAGCTTTCTTT. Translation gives CASGTPSGQGTGTEAFF.

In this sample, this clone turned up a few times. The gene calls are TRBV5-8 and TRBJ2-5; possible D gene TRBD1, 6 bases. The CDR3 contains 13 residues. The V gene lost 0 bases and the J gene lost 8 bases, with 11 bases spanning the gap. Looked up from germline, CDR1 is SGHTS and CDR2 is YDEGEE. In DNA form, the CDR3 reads TGTGCCAGCAGCTTGGACAGGGAGAGAACCCAGTACTTC. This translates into CASSLDRERTQYF. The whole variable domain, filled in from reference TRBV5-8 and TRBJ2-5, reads EAGVTQSPTHLIKTRGQQATLRCSPISGHTSVYWYQQALGLGLQFLLWYDEGEERNRGNFPPRFSGRQFPNYSSELNVNALELEDSALYLCASSLDRERTQYFGPGTRLLVL.

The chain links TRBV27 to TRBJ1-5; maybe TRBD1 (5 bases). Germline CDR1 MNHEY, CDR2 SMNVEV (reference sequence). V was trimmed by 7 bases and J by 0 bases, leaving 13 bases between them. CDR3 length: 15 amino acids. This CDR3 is CASTPRGDSNQPQHF. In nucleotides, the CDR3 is TGTGCCAGCACCCCTAGGGGTGATAGCAATCAGCCCCAGCATTTT.